Shown below are 18 T cell receptor beta chains from a single sample sequenced in a study of T-cell reconstitution after alpha-beta-depleted transplantation in children. Molecular barcoding with unique molecular identifiers was used for the TCRbeta library. TCRdb re-called the PCR reads with MiXCR, one entry per CDR3 protein. This table has fewer than 400,000 distinct CDR3 sequences, approximately 23% appearing once. The specimen comprised PBMCs, mostly from graft donor cells, sampled 180 days after TCRalphabeta/CD19-depleted stem cell transplant. Source of these receptors: a male patient younger than 18 who had a stem cell transplant for acute lymphoblastic leukemia, so the T cells may come from the graft donor.

V usage is TRBV27 and J usage is TRBJ1-2; the match to TRBD1 covers 10 bases. This CDR3 has 16 residues. Germline loops: CDR1 MNHEY, CDR2 SMNVEV (reference sequence). After removal of 5 bases from V and 2 bases from J, the junction contained 8 bases not matched to a gene. The DNA of the CDR3 is TGTGCCAGCAGTCCCCGACAGGGGGCGAAAAACTATGGCTACACCTTC. It translates to CASSPRQGAKNYGYTF.

The genes are TRBV7-2 and TRBJ2-2; the D gene could be TRBD1 or TRBD2 (5 bases each). Trimming removed 0 bases at V and 0 bases at J, with 11 bases between. The CDR3 consists of 17 residues. The germline CDR1 and CDR2 sequences are SGHTA and FQGNSA. The CDR3 DNA reads as TGTGCCAGCAGCTTAGCCGGGACCGAGCCGAACACCGGGGAGCTGTTTTTT. Its protein is CASSLAGTEPNTGELFF.

The genes are TRBV6-5 and TRBJ2-3; a possible D gene is TRBD1 (5 bases). Germline values: CDR1 MNHEY, CDR2 SVGAGI. The CDR3 is 15 amino acids. Trimming took off 4 bases at V and 4 bases at J, with 15 bases between the two ends. CDR3 coding DNA: TGTGCCAGCAGTTTCAGGGATCTGACCTCAGATACGCAGTATTTT. It codes for CASSFRDLTSDTQYF.

This clonotype appeared a few times. The chain recombines TRBV5-1 with TRBJ2-7; tentatively, D is TRBD1 (5 bases). The CDR3 is made up of 14 amino acids. Germline V gene data show CDR1 as SGHRS and CDR2 as YFSETQ. V lost 2 bases and J 3 bases, leaving 12 bases between the germline ends. The DNA of the CDR3 is TGCGCCAGCAGCTTTTCCCGGACACTCTACGAGCAGTACTTC. As protein: CASSFSRTLYEQYF.

This chain joins TRBV27 and TRBJ2-7, with TRBD1 identical over 7 bases. The length of the CDR3 is 14 residues. The trim removed 6 bases at V and 4 bases at J, leaving 9 bases unmatched. Looked up from germline, CDR1 is MNHEY and CDR2 is SMNVEV (reference sequence). This CDR3 reads CASSLQGQGYEQYF. CDR3 bases: TGTGCCAGCAGCCTACAGGGGCAGGGTTACGAGCAGTACTTC.

As concerns this clonotype: Just one base apart from a much larger clone, this may be a read error. The chain uses TRBV6-5 and TRBJ2-7; 9 positions agree with TRBD1. V shed 2 bases and J 2 bases; nucleotides not matched to a gene: 1. Germline-derived CDR1 and CDR2 are MNHEY and SVGAGI. The CDR3 runs 14 residues. CDR3 in DNA: TGTGCCAGCAGTTACCGGGACAGGGCCTACGAGCAGTACTTC. Translated, it gives CASSYRDRAYEQYF.

V and J are TRBV6-5 and TRBJ2-7, with D perhaps matching TRBD1 (6 bases). V was cut by 2 bases and J by 2 bases, with 10 bases left in between. The CDR3 has 14 amino acids. Germline V CDR1 and CDR2: MNHEY, SVGAGI. The CDR3 spells CASSYGTGTYEQYF. DNA of the CDR3: TGTGCCAGCAGTTACGGAACAGGGACCTACGAGCAGTACTTC.

This clonotype has only a few counts. The gene calls are TRBV3-1 and TRBJ2-5; D gene unclear. Germline CDR1 is LGHDT and CDR2 is YNNKEL (reference sequence). The CDR3 is made up of 16 amino acids. V was trimmed by 3 bases and J by 6 bases, leaving 20 bases between them. CDR3 protein: CASSQPDRSNRKTQYF. The CDR3 bases are TGTGCCAGCAGCCAGCCAGACCGGTCTAATCGGAAGACCCAGTACTTC.

CDR3 protein: CASSFSRKETQYF. DNA for the CDR3: TGCGCCAGCAGCTTTTCTAGAAAAGAGACCCAGTACTTC. The V and J genes are TRBV5-1 and TRBJ2-5; D is undetermined. There are 13 residues in the CDR3. The ends were cut back, 2 bases at V and 3 bases at J, with 8 bases in the middle. The V gene's germline CDR1 is SGHRS and CDR2 YFSETQ.

This clonotype has ten or more counts. The chain combines TRBV20-1 with TRBJ2-7, with D tentatively TRBD2 (6 bases). Trimming pared 4 bases from V and 5 bases from J, leaving 27 bases between. CDR3 length equals 17 residues. Germline assignment: CDR1 DFQATT and CDR2 SNEGSKA (reference sequence). The chain's CDR3 is CSAMEGPFIPLPDEQYF. The CDR3 region has the DNA TGCAGTGCTATGGAGGGGCCCTTCATCCCGTTACCGGACGAGCAGTACTTC.

Turning to this clonotype: The junction shows a germline mismatch at one end, possibly a read error. The chain employs TRBV7-9 and TRBJ2-7; D gene ambiguous. Germline CDR1 SEHNR, CDR2 FQNEAQ (reference sequence). There are 13 residues in the CDR3. CDR3 nucleotide sequence: TGTGCCAGCAGGATGGCCCCGTCCTTCGAGCAGTACTTC. Translating gives CASRMAPSFEQYF.

V is TRBV19 and J is TRBJ2-7; 9 bases fit TRBD1. This CDR3 has 14 amino acids. Germline CDR1 reads LNHDA; CDR2 reads SQIVND (reference sequence). Unmatched junction bases numbered 7, after V lost 6 bases and J lost 4 bases. Here the CDR3 reads CASREPGQGYEQYF. In nucleotides, the CDR3 is TGTGCCAGTAGAGAGCCGGGACAGGGATACGAGCAGTACTTC.

The chain joins TRBV25-1 to TRBJ2-3, with 7 bases identical to TRBD1. The V gene end was trimmed by 3 bases and the J gene end by 6 bases; junction bases not matched to a gene: 6. CDR1 and CDR2 from the germline V gene are MGHDK and SYGVNS. CDR3 length: 14 amino acids. The chain's CDR3 is CASSDAGGYDTQYF. CDR3 DNA: TGTGCCAGCAGTGACGCAGGGGGTTACGATACGCAGTATTTT.

This chain connects TRBV29-1 to TRBJ2-7; D is uncertain. The CDR3 is 13 amino acids. Deletions cut 3 bases from V and 3 bases from J, with 12 bases between. Germline CDR1 SQVTM, CDR2 ANQGSEA. Here the CDR3 DNA reads TGCAGCGTTGACCTGGACGGGCTCTACGAGCAGTACTTC. Its protein is CSVDLDGLYEQYF.

The genes are TRBV7-9 and TRBJ2-7, with D perhaps TRBD2 (6 bases). The CDR3 sequence is 16 residues long. Germline V gene data show CDR1 as SEHNR and CDR2 as FQNEAQ (reference sequence). The V and J ends lost 1 base and 3 bases respectively, with 16 bases between them. The CDR3: CASSLVGGSGVYEQYF. DNA of the CDR3: TGTGCCAGCAGCTTAGTTGGAGGGAGTGGCGTCTACGAGCAGTACTTC.

The rearrangement joins TRBV10-3 to TRBJ1-2, with a tentative D call TRBD1 (5 bases). Germline V gene data show CDR1 as ENHRY and CDR2 as SYGVKD. This CDR3 region has 14 residues. V shed 2 bases and J shed 6 bases, with 13 bases lying between them. The CDR3 is CAISEPGHTNGYTF. The CDR3 region has the DNA TGTGCCATCAGTGAGCCCGGACACACTAATGGCTACACCTTC.

With regard to this clonotype: Mismatch with germline at one junction end may stem from a read error. The chain couples TRBV7-6 to TRBJ2-7, with 8 bases identical to TRBD2. There are 15 residues in the CDR3. In germline, CDR1 is SGHVS, CDR2 FNYEAQ. As DNA, the CDR3 is TGTGCCACCAGCTTACAATCGGGAGGGCCGCACGAGCAGTACTTC. Protein: CATSLQSGGPHEQYF.

This clonotype was observed a few times. This sequence joins TRBV7-7 and TRBJ2-3; D is unresolved. There are 10 residues in the CDR3. Germline assignment: CDR1 SSHAT and CDR2 FNYEAQ (reference sequence). Between the trimmed V and J ends, which lost 11 bases and 2 bases, there was a span of 5 bases. Here the CDR3 reads CAGDTDTQYF. In DNA, the CDR3 is TGTGCCGGGGACACAGATACGCAGTATTTT.